This TCR beta chain was documented in a study of blood T cell repertoires in COVID-19. Study overall: Material from acute and convalescent COVID-19 was sourced from the United States, Italy and Spain. The analysed material was cDNA or gDNA that came from T cells, B-cell-depleted T cells, or PBMCs.

Under the authors' procedure: Counts of nucleated cells, estimated from reference gene primer amplification, were obtained. Sequencing was performed with immunoSEQ multiplex PCR; in TCRdb, only in-frame clones are kept and a portion is missing. The DNA was the basis for D and trimming; V, J and clone size are from that table. This table has 300,000 to 400,000 clones, around 85% appearing once. Unmatched junction bases numbered 10, after V lost 4 bases and J lost 2 bases. The CDR3 has 16 amino acids. Looked up from germline, CDR1 is SGHRS and CDR2 is YFSETQ. The rearrangement joins TRBV5-1 to TRBJ2-3; 7 bases are shared with TRBD2. The TCR was taken from a human donor in a cohort sampled during active COVID-19. Source material: peripheral blood. CDR3 DNA: TGCGCCAGCAGCCCGGGGAGAGCGGGGTACACAGATACGCAGTATTTT. Translated: CASSPGRAGYTDTQYF.